The sequence of this T cell receptor (beta chain) was determined in a study of cytomegalovirus exposure and HLA in healthy donors. V shed 9 bases, J shed 2 bases, and the junction held 4 bases outside the gene matches. Germline lookup yields CDR1 SNHLY and CDR2 FYNNEI. This CDR3 has 13 residues. It was with 60 Vbeta and 13 Jbeta primers that the PCR ran. Assay used: immunoSEQ multiplex PCR; TCRdb lists only in-frame clones, some missing. The table includes 95,000 to 150,000 clones, over 65% detected once. This receptor was obtained from a woman in her forties in good health and CMV-seropositive. The rearrangement links TRBV2 to TRBJ1-5; 7 bases line up with TRBD1. The sequencing input was PBMCs. The CDR3 DNA follows: TGTGCCAGTCACAGGGGCGGCAATCAGCCCCAGCATTTT. Translation: CASHRGGNQPQHF. Supplemented by reference TRBV2 and TRBJ1-5, the full variable domain reads EPEVTQTPSHQVTQMGQEVILRCVPISNHLYFYWYRQILGQKVEFLVSFYNNEISEKSEIFDDQFSVERPDGSNFTLKIRSTKLEDSAMYFCASHRGGNQPQHFGDGTRLSIL.